Each of the 3 T cell receptor beta chains below was sequenced from the same sample in a study of identical twins. MiXCR was run by TCRdb on the 5' RACE reads, yielding one entry per CDR3 protein. The sample consists of a few hundred thousand distinct CDR3 sequences, 10% to 15% of them appearing once. These sequences were also reported in another study, on yellow fever vaccine responses in identical twins.

Sequenced input: memory (CD45RO+) T cells sorted from blood. These TCRs come from a woman aged 18 to 35 in good health.

The V and J genes are TRBV28 and TRBJ1-5; D is ambiguous. Trimming removed 7 bases at V and 1 base at J, with 11 bases between. The CDR3 runs 14 residues. Germline CDR1 reads MDHEN; CDR2 reads SYDVKM. The CDR3 nucleotides are TGTGCCAGCACCCCCTCGGGCAGCAATCAGCCCCAGCATTTT. Translated, it gives CASTPSGSNQPQHF.

This clonotype occurred many times. This chain links TRBV20-1 with TRBJ1-2; TRBD1 agrees at 7 bases. Per the germline V gene, CDR1 is DFQATT and CDR2 is SNEGSKA (reference sequence). The CDR3 runs to 13 residues. V gave up 8 bases and J gave up 4 bases; unmatched junction bases: 10. The DNA for the CDR3 is TGCAGTTCTTTGGGACAGTCGCTCTATGGCTACACCTTC. It codes for CSSLGQSLYGYTF.

This clonotype showed up just a few times. The rearrangement uses TRBV24-1 and TRBJ2-3; 9 positions match TRBD1. The germline CDR1 and CDR2 sequences are KGHDR and SFDVKD. The CDR3 runs 15 residues. After removal of 4 bases from V and 4 bases from J, the junction contained 5 bases not matched to a gene. This CDR3 is CATSDGTGKADTQYF. The CDR3 DNA sequence: TGTGCCACCAGTGACGGGACAGGGAAAGCAGATACGCAGTATTTT.